This T cell receptor (beta chain) appears in the sequencing data of a study of CD4 T cells in relation to SARS-CoV-2 and coronaviruses. Study summary: ViraFEST: approximately ten-day antigen culture of PBMCs, then TCR beta CDR3 sequencing. No peptide or an HIV-1 Nef peptide pool served as negative control.

As regards this clone: The antigen is not known.

CD4+ T cells from unexposed donors were obtained before the COVID-19 pandemic (2011-2018). Isolation of CD4+ T cells took place after nine to ten days in culture. Testing used SARS-CoV-2 S/N and four cold-coronavirus spikes on unexposed-donor CD4+ T cells, cells permitting. Cultures received half-medium IL-2 refreshes on days 3 and 7. CDR1 and CDR2 (germline): MNHEY, SMNVEV (reference sequence). V trimming: 6 bases; J trimming: 1 base; junction bases outside the gene matches: 14. This CDR3 spans 18 amino acids. TCRdb's table, derived via immunoSEQ multiplex PCR, lists solely in-frame clones and lacks some. The table lists fewer than 20,000 clones, 78% of them singletons.

V and J are TRBV27 and TRBJ2-4; 8 nucleotides align to TRBD1. This sequence was found in a human donor in good health. Material: CD4+ T cells from PBMCs, cultured in vitro. CDR3 nucleotides: TGTGCCAGCAGAACGGACAGGGTCGAGGTCGGGGCCAAAAACATTCAGTACTTC. This codes for CASRTDRVEVGAKNIQYF.